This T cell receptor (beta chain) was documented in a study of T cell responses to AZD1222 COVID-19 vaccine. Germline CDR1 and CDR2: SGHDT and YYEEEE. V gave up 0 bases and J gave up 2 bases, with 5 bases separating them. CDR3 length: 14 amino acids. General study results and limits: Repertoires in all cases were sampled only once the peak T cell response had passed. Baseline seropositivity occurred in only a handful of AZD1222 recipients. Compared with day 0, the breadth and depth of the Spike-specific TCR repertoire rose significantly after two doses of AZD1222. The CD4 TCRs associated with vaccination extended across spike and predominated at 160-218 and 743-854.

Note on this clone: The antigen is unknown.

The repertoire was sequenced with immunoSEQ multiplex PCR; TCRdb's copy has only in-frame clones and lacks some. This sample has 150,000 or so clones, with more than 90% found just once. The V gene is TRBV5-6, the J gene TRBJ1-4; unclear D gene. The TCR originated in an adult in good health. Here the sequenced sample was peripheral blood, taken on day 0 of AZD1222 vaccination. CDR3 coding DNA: TGTGCCAGCAGCTTGGGCCGGACTAATGAAAAACTGTTTTTT. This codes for CASSLGRTNEKLFF.